This TCR beta chain is from a study of blood T cells in healthy people across ages. It was with a sample-barcoded 5' primer and a J-beta primer mix that a second PCR of roughly 7 to 12 cycles was run. Via MiXCR, TCRdb re-called the 5' RACE reads, giving one row per CDR3 protein. The sample lists more than 650,000 distinct CDR3 sequences, under 30% occurring once. In this sample, this clonotype turned up a few times. This sample was also put to use in a study of T cells of mothers and their children. Turning to that study: The study obtained over 8.5 million TCR beta CDR3 reads per mother and a few million per child.

The specimen sequenced was blood. This receptor was identified in a boy between 5 and 17 years old in good health.

The CDR3 sequence: CASSQTSVVNEQFF. The CDR3, as DNA: TGCGCCAGCAGCCAAACTAGCGTCGTCAATGAGCAGTTCTTC. This rearrangement joins TRBV4-1 to TRBJ2-1; 7 nucleotides agree with TRBD2. This CDR3 is built from 14 residues. After removal of 2 bases from V and 6 bases from J, the junction contained 4 bases not matched to a gene. The germline CDR1 and CDR2 sequences are MGHRA and YSYEKL.